The 26 T cell receptor beta chains reported below all come from one sample, sequenced in a study of cytomegalovirus exposure and HLA in healthy donors. The PCR had 60 Vbeta and 13 Jbeta primers. Assay: immunoSEQ multiplex PCR; the TCRdb copy retains only in-frame clones and omits some. The sample includes about 200,000 clones, around 88% of them seen just once. Source material: PBMCs. Source of these receptors: a woman aged 25 to 45 in good health and CMV-seronegative.

This clone came up a few times. This chain links TRBV5-1 with TRBJ2-2; no definite D call. Trimming took off 0 bases at V and 1 base at J, with 7 bases between the two ends. The germline V gene has CDR1 SGHRS and CDR2 YFSETQ. The length of the CDR3 is 15 residues. The CDR3 bases are TGCGCCAGCAGCTTGGCCCCAGGGAACACCGGGGAGCTGTTTTTT. This codes for CASSLAPGNTGELFF.

The chain is built from TRBV5-1 and TRBJ1-1; the match to TRBD1 covers 8 bases. The CDR3 sequence is 13 residues long. The junction had 1 base not matched to a gene; V was cut back by 0 bases and J by 6 bases. Germline V gene lookup returns CDR1 SGHRS and CDR2 YFSETQ. The CDR3 bases are TGCGCCAGCAGCTTGGAACAGGGGGCTGAAGCTTTCTTT. Translation: CASSLEQGAEAFF.

V and J are TRBV10-2 and TRBJ2-3; D not resolved. This CDR3 is 10 amino acids long. CDR1 is WSHSY, CDR2 SAAADI, per germline. Trimming shortened V by 6 bases and J by 6 bases, and 4 bases separated the two germline ends. CDR3 nucleotides: TGCGCCAGCAGGTCGGATACGCAGTATTTT. Translating it yields CASRSDTQYF.

The chain carries TRBV27 and TRBJ2-2, with 14 bases matching TRBD2. This CDR3 has 17 residues. Germline V gene sequence: CDR1 MNHEY, CDR2 SMNVEV (reference sequence). J was trimmed by 7 bases and V by 6 bases; bases with no gene match: 10. CDR3 in DNA: TGTGCCAGCAGATACGGGACTAGCGGGAGTTGGGGCGGGGAGCTGTTTTTT. Translated: CASRYGTSGSWGGELFF.

This chain joins TRBV9 and TRBJ2-1, with D maybe TRBD1 (5 bases). The CDR3 extends over 12 amino acids. Trimming cost V 4 bases and J 10 bases, with 12 bases left between them. CDR1 SGDLS and CDR2 YYNGEE come from the germline V gene. DNA of the CDR3: TGTGCCAGCAGCATCAGGGAACGGGAGCAGTTCTTC. Its translation is CASSIREREQFF.

This chain connects TRBV28 to TRBJ1-2; D is ambiguous. V lost 4 bases and J lost 14, with 11 bases in between. This CDR3 region has 10 residues. CDR1 and CDR2 from the germline V gene are MDHEN and SYDVKM. CDR3 nucleotide sequence: TGTGCCAGCAGTTCGACGGACTCTACCTTC. Its protein is CASSSTDSTF.

This clone was seen just once. The chain uses TRBV5-1 and TRBJ2-1, with 8 nucleotides matching TRBD2. V lost 3 bases and J lost 4; bases outside the gene matches: 9. Germline values: CDR1 SGHRS, CDR2 YFSETQ. The CDR3 runs to 16 residues. The CDR3, as DNA: TGCGCCAGCAGCTCAGGCCGGCCTAGCGGGTACAATGAGCAGTTCTTC. This translates into CASSSGRPSGYNEQFF.

The V call is TRBV5-4, the J call TRBJ1-4; 10 positions match TRBD1. The CDR3 extends over 16 amino acids. Germline CDR1 reads SGHNT; CDR2 reads YYREEE (reference sequence). Unmatched junction bases numbered 9, after V lost 4 bases and J lost 6 bases. The CDR3 bases are TGTGCCAGCAGCCAAGACGCCGGGACAGGGGATGAAAAACTGTTTTTT. This codes for CASSQDAGTGDEKLFF.

The CDR3 DNA sequence: TGTGCCACCGGGCTAGCGGGGGGGAATGAGCAGTTCTTC. Encoded protein: CATGLAGGNEQFF. The gene calls are TRBV6-5 and TRBJ2-1; TRBD2 matches 12 bases. The germline V gene has CDR1 MNHEY and CDR2 SVGAGI. The CDR3 totals 13 residues. J lost 7 bases, V lost 10 bases, and 5 bases had no gene match.

The V and J genes are TRBV5-1 and TRBJ2-5, with TRBD2 matching 11 bases. Unmatched junction bases numbered 5, after V lost 5 bases and J lost 5 bases. The CDR3 consists of 14 residues. Germline loops: CDR1 SGHRS, CDR2 YFSETQ. Here the CDR3 DNA reads TGCGCCAGCAGTCTTAGCGGGAGGGTGGAGACCCAGTACTTC. Translation gives CASSLSGRVETQYF.

The chain employs TRBV2 and TRBJ1-5, with D possibly matching TRBD1 (5 bases). CDR3 length equals 14 residues. Looked up from germline, CDR1 is SNHLY and CDR2 is FYNNEI. Trimming removed 8 bases at V and 2 bases at J, with 13 bases between. The CDR3 region is CASEGAQGNQPQHF. The CDR3, as DNA: TGTGCCAGCGAAGGGGCGCAGGGCAATCAGCCCCAGCATTTT.

The chain combines TRBV2 with TRBJ2-7, with unresolved D. Germline V gene lookup returns CDR1 SNHLY and CDR2 FYNNEI. V shed 8 bases and J shed 5 bases, with 10 bases lying between them. The CDR3 totals 11 residues. CDR3 DNA: TGTGCCAGCCAGTGGGCCCACGAGCAGTACTTC. Its protein is CASQWAHEQYF.

The CDR3, as DNA: TGTGCCAGCAGCTTTCGGGAGACTGAAGCTTTCTTT. This codes for CASSFRETEAFF. The chain recombines TRBV5-4 with TRBJ1-1; no clear D. Trimming shortened V by 2 bases and J by 5 bases, and 7 bases separated the two germline ends. The CDR3 is 12 amino acids. Germline V gives CDR1 SGHNT, CDR2 YYREEE (reference sequence).

This clone has only one observation. This chain uses TRBV15 with TRBJ2-1; tentative D call: TRBD2 (5 bases). Germline V gene lookup returns CDR1 LNHNV and CDR2 YYDKDF (reference sequence). CDR3 length: 19 amino acids. Trimming removed 0 bases at V and 2 bases at J, with 20 bases between. Here the CDR3 DNA reads TGTGCCACCAGCAGAGAGCTAGCCCAACCTCCCCATACCTACAATGAGCAGTTCTTC. Encoded protein: CATSRELAQPPHTYNEQFF.

This chain connects TRBV7-6 to TRBJ2-7, with 9 bases that match TRBD2. Germline V lookup: CDR1 SGHVS, CDR2 FNYEAQ. Germline trimming cut 6 bases from V and 5 bases from J; bases unmatched to any gene: 11. The CDR3 runs 15 residues. CDR3 loop: CASSLSGSRSHEQYF. CDR3 nucleotides: TGTGCCAGCAGTCTTAGCGGGAGTAGGTCCCACGAGCAGTACTTC.

This CDR3 reads CASSPTGGVGYTF. CDR3 sequence (DNA): TGTGCCAGCAGTCCGACAGGAGGTGTTGGCTACACCTTC. The rearrangement joins TRBV6-6 to TRBJ1-2; D possibly corresponds to TRBD1 (6 bases). Looked up from germline, CDR1 is MNHNY and CDR2 is SVGAGI (reference sequence). This CDR3 region has 13 residues. V dropped 5 bases and J dropped 7 bases, with 14 bases sitting between them.

The V and J genes are TRBV7-9 and TRBJ2-1, with D unresolved. V lost 4 bases, J lost 0 bases, and 19 bases lay in between. This CDR3 has 18 residues. Per the germline V gene, CDR1 is SEHNR and CDR2 is FQNEAQ (reference sequence). Here the CDR3 reads CASSSRGRASSSYNEQFF. Here the CDR3 DNA reads TGTGCCAGCAGCTCCCGTGGGCGCGCATCGTCCTCCTACAATGAGCAGTTCTTC.

V is TRBV5-1 and J is TRBJ1-1; 7 nucleotides match TRBD1. V shed 7 bases, J shed 0 bases, and the junction held 9 bases outside the gene matches. Germline CDR1 and CDR2: SGHRS and YFSETQ. This CDR3 spans 15 amino acids. CDR3 sequence reads: CASQDRATLNTEAFF. In DNA form, the CDR3 reads TGCGCCAGCCAAGACAGGGCAACGTTGAACACTGAAGCTTTCTTT.

V usage is TRBV5-4 and J usage is TRBJ2-7; 7 nucleotides align to TRBD1. Germline assignment: CDR1 SGHNT and CDR2 YYREEE (reference sequence). With 2 bases clipped from V and 10 bases from J, the junction kept 3 bases outside the gene matches. The CDR3 contains 11 residues. Here the CDR3 reads CASSFGQVQYF. In DNA, the CDR3 is TGTGCCAGCAGCTTTGGACAGGTACAGTACTTC.

This clone was picked up a small number of times. The CDR3 reads CASSYGLAADEQYF. The CDR3 nucleotides are TGTGCCAGCAGTTACGGGCTAGCAGCGGACGAGCAGTACTTC. This chain links TRBV6-5 with TRBJ2-7; TRBD2 might be the D (5 bases). CDR3 length: 14 amino acids. Trimming took off 2 bases at V and 5 bases at J, with 13 bases between the two ends. In germline, CDR1 is MNHEY, CDR2 SVGAGI.

The chain employs TRBV2 and TRBJ2-2; 7 positions match TRBD1. V lost 2 bases to trimming and J lost 0 bases; unmatched junction nucleotides: 6. This CDR3 is 17 amino acids long. Germline assignment: CDR1 SNHLY and CDR2 FYNNEI. The CDR3 here is CASSEPRQGPNTGELFF. The CDR3 DNA reads TGTGCCAGCAGTGAACCTCGACAGGGACCGAACACCGGGGAGCTGTTTTTT.

CDR3 sequence (DNA): TGTGCCAGCAGCCCGGGGGAGACCCAGTACTTC. This encodes CASSPGETQYF. V gene TRBV7-9 combines with J gene TRBJ2-5; possibly TRBD2 for D (5 bases). This CDR3 comprises 11 residues. The V end lost 5 bases, the J end lost 5 bases, and 6 bases lay between the germline ends. CDR1 is SEHNR, CDR2 FQNEAQ, per germline (reference sequence).

The chain employs TRBV7-6 and TRBJ2-1; 8 bases agree with TRBD1. The V gene's germline CDR1 is SGHVS and CDR2 FNYEAQ. The trim removed 3 bases at V and 8 bases at J, leaving 3 bases unmatched. This CDR3 comprises 13 residues. CDR3 in DNA: TGTGCCAGCAGCTTGACAGGGGTCGATGAGCAGTTCTTC. This sequence encodes CASSLTGVDEQFF.

The chain recombines TRBV28 with TRBJ2-4; tentatively, D is TRBD1 (6 bases). Trimming stripped 5 bases from V and 6 bases from J, with 8 bases between. This CDR3 has 12 amino acids. CDR1 and CDR2 (germline): MDHEN, SYDVKM. The DNA of the CDR3 is TGTGCCAGCAGTGGACAGAGAAACATTCAGTACTTC. Residues: CASSGQRNIQYF.

The CDR3 coding sequence is TGCGCCAGCAGCAGTGAAGTGGCCGGGGAGACGAACCAGTACTTC. Encoded protein: CASSSEVAGETNQYF. The rearrangement links TRBV5-1 to TRBJ2-5; weak D call: TRBD2 (5 bases). With 4 bases removed from V and 10 bases from J, the gap between germline ends came to 23 bases. The CDR3 runs to 15 residues. The V gene's germline CDR1 is SGHRS and CDR2 YFSETQ. Filled out from reference TRBV5-1 and TRBJ2-5, the complete variable domain reads KAGVTQTPRYLIKTRGQQVTLSCSPISGHRSVSWYQQTPGQGLQFLFEYFSETQRNKGNFPGRFSGRQFSNSRSEMNVSTLELGDSALYLCASSSEVAGETNQYFGPGTRLLVL.

The V call is TRBV9, the J call TRBJ1-2, with D possibly being TRBD1 (5 bases). CDR3 length: 15 residues. Per the germline V gene, CDR1 is SGDLS and CDR2 is YYNGEE. With 2 bases removed from V and 0 bases from J, the gap between germline ends came to 11 bases. The CDR3 DNA is TGTGCCAGCAGCGTCGGACACTCCACTAACTATGGCTACACCTTC. It specifies CASSVGHSTNYGYTF.